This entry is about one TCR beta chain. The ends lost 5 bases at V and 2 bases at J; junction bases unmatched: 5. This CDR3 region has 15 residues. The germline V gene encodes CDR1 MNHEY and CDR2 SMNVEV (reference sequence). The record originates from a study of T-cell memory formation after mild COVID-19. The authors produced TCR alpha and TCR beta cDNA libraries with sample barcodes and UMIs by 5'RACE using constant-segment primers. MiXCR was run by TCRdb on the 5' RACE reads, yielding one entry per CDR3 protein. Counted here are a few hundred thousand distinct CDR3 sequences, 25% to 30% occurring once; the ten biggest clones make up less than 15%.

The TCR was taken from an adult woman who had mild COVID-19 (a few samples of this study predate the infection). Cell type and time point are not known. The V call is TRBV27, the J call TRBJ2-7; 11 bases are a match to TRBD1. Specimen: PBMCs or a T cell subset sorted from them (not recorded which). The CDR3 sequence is CASSTGTGGTYEQYF. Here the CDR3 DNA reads TGTGCCAGCAGTACTGGGACAGGGGGGACCTACGAGCAGTACTTC.